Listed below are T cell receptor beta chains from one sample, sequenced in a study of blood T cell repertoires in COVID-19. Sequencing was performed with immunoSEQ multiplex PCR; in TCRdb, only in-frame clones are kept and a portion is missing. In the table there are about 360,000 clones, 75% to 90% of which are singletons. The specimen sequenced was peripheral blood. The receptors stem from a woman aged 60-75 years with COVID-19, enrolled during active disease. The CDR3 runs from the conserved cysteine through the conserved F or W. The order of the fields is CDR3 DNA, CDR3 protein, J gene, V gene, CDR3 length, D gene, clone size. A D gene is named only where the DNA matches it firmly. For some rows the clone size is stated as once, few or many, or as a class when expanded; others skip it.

DNA: TGTGCCAGCAGCGCCCCCGCCATACAGAGCGGGGGGCCTCGCACACTAGCCAAAAACATTCAGTACTTC; CDR3: CASSAPAIQSGGPRTLAKNIQYF; J: TRBJ2-4; V: TRBV21-1; length: 23; D: -; size: once
DNA: TGTGCCAGCAGCACAGGGGGCGGCACAGATACGCAGTATTTT; CDR3: CASSTGGGTDTQYF; J: TRBJ2-3; V: TRBV6-6; length: 14; D: TRBD1; size: -
DNA: TGTGCCAGCAGCCCCAGGGGTGTAAGCTCCTACAATGAGCAGTTCTTC; CDR3: CASSPRGVSSYNEQFF; J: TRBJ2-1; V: TRBV11-3; length: 16; D: -; size: -
DNA: TGCGCCAGCAGCCAAGGGCGAGTCGGGGTGACCTACGAGCAGTACTTC; CDR3: CASSQGRVGVTYEQYF; J: TRBJ2-7; V: TRBV4-1; length: 16; D: -; size: -
DNA: TGCGCCAGCAGCTTGGATCCCGGGACTTCGATAAGGGAGACCCAGTACTTC; CDR3: CASSLDPGTSIRETQYF; J: TRBJ2-5; V: TRBV5-1; length: 17; D: -; size: -
DNA: TGTGCCAGCAGCTCCTCCGGGACAGGCCTCTGGGGCTACACCTTC; CDR3: CASSSSGTGLWGYTF; J: TRBJ1-2; V: TRBV9; length: 15; D: TRBD1; size: -
DNA: TGTGCCAGCAGCCAAGAGGGGGGTAGGGACACTGAAGCTTTCTTT; CDR3: CASSQEGGRDTEAFF; J: TRBJ1-1; V: TRBV4-2; length: 15; D: -; size: -
DNA: TGTGCCAGCAGCTTAGGACTAGTCGGCAATGAGCAGTTCTTC; CDR3: CASSLGLVGNEQFF; J: TRBJ2-1; V: TRBV7-3; length: 14; D: TRBD2; size: -
DNA: TGTGCCAGTCACCTGCGGGACAGAGACGCCTACACCTTC; CDR3: CASHLRDRDAYTF; J: TRBJ1-2; V: TRBV19; length: 13; D: TRBD1; size: -
DNA: TGTGCCAGCAGTTGGACTACCAACGGTGAGCAGTTCTTC; CDR3: CASSWTTNGEQFF; J: TRBJ2-1; V: TRBV12-3/TRBV12-4; length: 13; D: -; size: -
DNA: TGTGCCAGCAGCTCCCGTAATGGACAGATCTACGAGCAGTACTTC; CDR3: CASSSRNGQIYEQYF; J: TRBJ2-7; V: TRBV7-3; length: 15; D: -; size: few
DNA: TGTGCCAGCAGTGGGGGACAGGGTATTTTTCTCTACGAGCAGTACTTC; CDR3: CASSGGQGIFLYEQYF; J: TRBJ2-7; V: TRBV6-1; length: 16; D: TRBD1; size: -
DNA: TGTGCTAGTGGTGCCTTAGCGGGGGGCCACGGGGAGCTGTTTTTT; CDR3: CASGALAGGHGELFF; J: TRBJ2-2; V: TRBV12-5; length: 15; D: TRBD2; size: -
DNA: TGCAGTGCTAGTCGGACAGCGAACTCCTACGAGCAGTACTTC; CDR3: CSASRTANSYEQYF; J: TRBJ2-7; V: TRBV20-1; length: 14; D: -; size: -
DNA: TGTGCCAGCTCTACCGGGACAGGGGGCTACGAGCAGTACTTC; CDR3: CASSTGTGGYEQYF; J: TRBJ2-7; V: TRBV18; length: 14; D: TRBD1; size: -
DNA: TGCGCCAGCACAATCGGGAGTCGGGGCTATGGCTACACCTTC; CDR3: CASTIGSRGYGYTF; J: TRBJ1-2; V: TRBV23-1; length: 14; D: -; size: once
DNA: TGTGCCAGCAGTTTTCCCCAGGAGGACGGAAATTCACCCCTCCACTTT; CDR3: CASSFPQEDGNSPLHF; J: TRBJ1-6; V: TRBV6-2/TRBV6-3; length: 16; D: -; size: -
DNA: TGTGCCTGGGGGAGGGACGCCAACCCCCGGGGGACGCAGTATTTT; CDR3: CAWGRDANPRGTQYF; J: TRBJ2-3; V: TRBV30; length: 15; D: TRBD2; size: -
DNA: TGTGCCAGCAGTTACTCGACTGCTGGACAGAACTATGGCTACACCTTC; CDR3: CASSYSTAGQNYGYTF; J: TRBJ1-2; V: TRBV6-6; length: 16; D: -; size: -
DNA: TGCGCCAGCAGCTTGGTTCCGGAGTCCTACGAGCAGTACTTC; CDR3: CASSLVPESYEQYF; J: TRBJ2-7; V: TRBV5-1; length: 14; D: -; size: -
DNA: TGTGCCAGCAGTAACAGGGGGGGCAATTCACCCCTCCACTTT; CDR3: CASSNRGGNSPLHF; J: TRBJ1-6; V: TRBV2; length: 14; D: TRBD1; size: once
DNA: TGTGCCAGCAGCGCCCTAGGAGCCGCCACCGGGGAGCTGTTTTTT; CDR3: CASSALGAATGELFF; J: TRBJ2-2; V: TRBV9; length: 15; D: -; size: -
DNA: TGCGCCAGCAGTGAGTCGCCGGGACTGGGGCCCTCGAGTGAAAAACTGTTTTTT; CDR3: CASSESPGLGPSSEKLFF; J: TRBJ1-4; V: TRBV10-1; length: 18; D: -; size: -